This record covers a single T cell receptor beta chain. Investigators profiled TCR beta VDJ and CDR3 from genomic DNA template. TCRdb used MiXCR to reprocess the reads, holding one entry per CDR3 protein. This table holds around 68,000 distinct CDR3 sequences, approximately 50% found once. This CDR3 spans 16 amino acids. V lost 4 bases, J lost 0 bases, and 6 bases stayed unmatched. Germline CDR1 LNHDA, CDR2 SQIVND (reference sequence). The sample originates from a study of CD8+CD57+ T cells in acquired aplastic anemia. Study context: Healthy donor CD4+ samples were sequenced to a depth that averaged around 9.8 million reads.

The sequencing sample was made of sorted CD4+, CD8+, or CD8+CD57+ T cells (not recorded which) from PBMCs. The V call is TRBV19, the J call TRBJ1-5; 7 bases match TRBD1. This receptor was obtained from a human donor in good health, serving as a control. This chain's CDR3 is CASSKGGSYSNQPQHF. DNA of the CDR3: TGTGCCAGTAGTAAAGGGGGCAGCTATAGCAATCAGCCCCAGCATTTT.